The 14 T cell receptor beta chains below all came from one sample that was sequenced in a study of T-cell memory formation after mild COVID-19. TCRdb re-derived calls from the 5' RACE reads in MiXCR, one entry per CDR3 protein. Of 350,000 or so distinct CDR3 sequences detected, 13% appear once; the ten largest clones hold roughly a fifth. Source material: PBMCs or a T cell subset sorted from them (not recorded which). The receptors here all came from a young man who had mild COVID-19 (a few samples of this study predate the infection). Cell type and time point are not known.

The gene calls are TRBV12-3 or TRBV12-4 and TRBJ2-1, with D tentatively TRBD1 or TRBD2 (5 bases each). V shed 6 bases and J shed 0 bases, with 9 bases lying between them. The length of the CDR3 is 14 residues. The CDR3 DNA reads TGTGCCAGCAGCGGGACCAGCTCCTACAATGAGCAGTTCTTC. It codes for CASSGTSSYNEQFF.

The chain is built from TRBV27 and TRBJ2-2, with 7 bases that match TRBD2. Germline-derived CDR1 and CDR2 are MNHEY and SMNVEV (reference sequence). The V gene end was trimmed by 2 bases and the J gene end by 7 bases; junction bases not matched to a gene: 1. The CDR3 runs 13 residues. The CDR3 loop is CASSLAGVGELFF. The CDR3 DNA reads as TGTGCCAGCAGTTTAGCGGGGGTCGGGGAGCTGTTTTTT.

V usage is TRBV6-4 and J usage is TRBJ2-3; 7 positions match TRBD2. Germline V gene data show CDR1 as MRHNA and CDR2 as SNTAGT. V dropped 5 bases and J dropped 0; count of bases not matched to a gene: 5. The length of the CDR3 is 15 residues. The CDR3 DNA follows: TGTGCCAGCAGTTTGTCAGCGGGGAGCACAGATACGCAGTATTTT. Its translation: CASSLSAGSTDTQYF.

This clonotype was counted between two and nine times. The V call is TRBV27, the J call TRBJ2-3; maybe TRBD1 (5 bases). CDR1 and CDR2 from the germline V gene are MNHEY and SMNVEV (reference sequence). This CDR3 has 13 residues. Trimming removed 8 bases at V and 6 bases at J, with 15 bases between. The CDR3 is CASSGPWGDTQYF. CDR3 coding DNA: TGTGCCAGCTCAGGGCCCTGGGGCGATACGCAGTATTTT.

V is TRBV12-3 or TRBV12-4 and J is TRBJ2-3; 10 bases are shared with TRBD2. The CDR3 is 15 residues long. V gave up 7 bases and J gave up 11 bases; unmatched junction bases: 15. Here the CDR3 DNA reads TGTGCCAGCACCTGGGGCCTAGCGGGGGCCGGGGGGCAGTATTTT. Translating gives CASTWGLAGAGGQYF.

This clonotype was detected once. V is TRBV20-1 and J is TRBJ1-1; D gene unclear. The length of the CDR3 is 13 residues. With 7 bases removed from V and 2 bases from J, the gap between germline ends came to 14 bases. In germline, CDR1 is DFQATT, CDR2 SNEGSKA (reference sequence). CDR3 DNA sequence: TGCAGTGTCATCATCCGGGGAAACACTGAAGCTTTCTTT. It is translated as CSVIIRGNTEAFF.

V is TRBV5-5 and J is TRBJ1-4; no reliable D call. CDR3 length: 15 amino acids. The germline CDR1 and CDR2 sequences are SGHKS and YYEKEE (reference sequence). Trimming pared 3 bases from V and 2 bases from J, leaving 11 bases between. In DNA, the CDR3 is TGTGCCAGCAGCTACCGTGGGCCTACTAATGAAAAACTGTTTTTT. Protein sequence: CASSYRGPTNEKLFF.

This chain uses TRBV10-3 with TRBJ2-1, with D possibly being TRBD1 or TRBD2 (5 bases each). The V end lost 5 bases, the J end lost 10 bases, and 15 bases lay between the germline ends. This CDR3 comprises 13 residues. The germline gives CDR1 ENHRY, CDR2 SYGVKD. CDR3 residues: CAISFSSGTEQFF. CDR3 nucleotides: TGTGCCATCAGTTTCTCCTCCGGGACGGAGCAGTTCTTC.

This clonotype was detected only a few times. The chain combines TRBV7-9 with TRBJ2-2, with D hard to call. The CDR3 is 12 amino acids. Per germline, CDR1 SEHNR and CDR2 FQNEAQ (reference sequence). V dropped 3 bases and J dropped 5 bases, with 4 bases sitting between them. CDR3 DNA sequence: TGTGCCAGCAGCTTTACTACCGGGGAGCTGTTTTTT. Amino acid sequence: CASSFTTGELFF.

This clonotype was counted a few times. This chain links TRBV3-1 with TRBJ2-1, with TRBD2 identical over 10 bases. Germline lookup yields CDR1 LGHDT and CDR2 YNNKEL (reference sequence). The CDR3 runs 15 residues. After removal of 4 bases from V and 9 bases from J, the junction contained 9 bases not matched to a gene. The CDR3 DNA follows: TGTGCCAGCAGCCCCTCTAGCGGGGGATCCATTGAGCAGTTCTTC. It encodes CASSPSSGGSIEQFF.

This chain joins TRBV5-1 and TRBJ1-1; 7 nucleotides align to TRBD1. Trimming took 0 bases from V and 2 from J; bases not matched to a gene: 10. The CDR3 runs to 17 residues. CDR1 is SGHRS and CDR2 is YFSETQ in the germline V gene. CDR3 in amino acids: CASSLEFVGQTNTEAFF. DNA for the CDR3: TGCGCCAGCAGCTTGGAGTTTGTGGGACAGACAAACACTGAAGCTTTCTTT.

The chain uses TRBV25-1 and TRBJ1-1; tentatively, D is TRBD1 (6 bases). V dropped 3 bases and J dropped 0 bases, with 17 bases sitting between them. Germline lookup yields CDR1 MGHDK and CDR2 SYGVNS. The CDR3 contains 17 residues. The CDR3 DNA follows: TGTGCCAGCAGTGAGAGTCCAGGGGAGGGGGTGAACACTGAAGCTTTCTTT. This encodes CASSESPGEGVNTEAFF.

This clonotype turned up a few times. The rearrangement links TRBV28 to TRBJ2-7; 7 bases match TRBD2. V lost 8 bases, J lost 5 bases, and 15 bases stayed unmatched. Germline assignment: CDR1 MDHEN and CDR2 SYDVKM. CDR3 length: 15 amino acids. CDR3 nucleotides: TGTGCCAGCTCCTCCAGGGAGGGCGCCCGCCACGAGCAGTACGTC. It yields the protein CASSSREGARHEQYV.

V usage is TRBV7-2 and J usage is TRBJ1-3, with no clear D. Germline loops: CDR1 SGHTA, CDR2 FQGNSA. The CDR3 contains 17 residues. Trimming pared 2 bases from V and 0 bases from J, leaving 14 bases between. CDR3: CASSLSPAPSSGNTIYF. DNA for the CDR3: TGTGCCAGCAGCTTAAGCCCTGCCCCATCCTCTGGAAACACCATATATTTT. The full variable domain, its missing parts supplied by reference TRBV7-2 and TRBJ1-3, is GAGVSQSPSNKVTEKGKDVELRCDPISGHTALYWYRQSLGQGLEFLIYFQGNSAPDKSGLPSDRFSAERTGGSVSTLTIQRTQQEDSAVYLCASSLSPAPSSGNTIYFGEGSWLTVV.